Below, 14 T cell receptor beta chains from the same sample are listed, as sequenced in a study of T cell clonality in common variable immunodeficiency. Using immunoSEQ multiplex PCR, the repertoire was profiled, and TCRdb retains in-frame clones only, with some absent. Reported are fewer than 65,000 clones, none seen only once; the ten largest carry roughly 0.84%. The sequencing sample was made of peripheral blood mononuclear cells. All receptors come from a person aged 18 to 70 in good health.

This clone was seen many times. With the read ending 3 residues before the CDR3 end, the germline J gene is used to fill in that end. This chain joins TRBV5-1 and TRBJ1-4; no firm D call. The CDR3 runs to 16 residues. CDR1 is SGHRS and CDR2 is YFSETQ in the germline V gene. V was shortened by 0 bases and J by 8 bases, with 17 bases between the two germline ends. The sequenced CDR3 bases are TGCGCCAGCAGCTTGGAGGCGGGTCTAGGCGCCGAAAAA. Protein sequence: CASSLEAGLGAEK. The CDR3 reads in full as CASSLEAGLGAEKLFF.

This clone occurred many times. The read finishes 3 residues shy of the CDR3 end, and the germline J gene is used to complete it. The rearrangement links TRBV20-1 to TRBJ1-1; no definite D call. The CDR3 extends over 14 amino acids. V was shortened by 3 bases and J by 0 bases, with 11 bases between the two germline ends. The germline gives CDR1 DFQATT, CDR2 SNEGSKA (reference sequence). The part of the CDR3 DNA that was read is TGCAGTGCTAGTAGGCAGGTGATGAACACTGAA. Protein sequence: CSASRQVMNTE. The full CDR3 protein is CSASRQVMNTEAFF.

This clone came up many times. The read gets to within 3 residues of the CDR3 end, and the germline J gene fills in the rest. The chain is built from TRBV7-2 and TRBJ2-5, with a possible D match to TRBD2 (6 bases). CDR3 length: 13 amino acids. The V and J ends lost 4 bases and 2 bases respectively, with 8 bases between them. Germline CDR1 reads SGHTA; CDR2 reads FQGNSA. The CDR3 DNA, read in part, is TGTGCCAGCAGCTCTAGCGTGCAAGAGACC. Its protein is CASSSSVQET. The whole CDR3 protein is CASSSSVQETQYF.

This clone was detected ten times or more. The read halts 3 residues ahead of the CDR3 end, with the missing end drawn from the germline J gene. The gene calls are TRBV20-1 and TRBJ2-1; D perhaps matches TRBD1 (5 bases). This CDR3 has 13 amino acids. V was cut by 8 bases and J by 3 bases, with 14 bases left in between. The germline CDR1 and CDR2 sequences are DFQATT and SNEGSKA (reference sequence). CDR3 protein: CSCGAALYNEQFF. CDR3 DNA (partial): TGCAGTTGTGGGGCGGCCCTCTACAATGAG.

This clone has at least ten counts. The read falls 3 residues short of the CDR3 end, and the missing part is taken from the germline J gene. Different DNA sequences within this sample yield the same CDR3. V is TRBV5-1 and J is TRBJ2-5, with 11 bases matching TRBD1. Losses at the gene ends were 2 bases for V and 2 bases for J; bases not matched to a gene: 2. The CDR3 spans 15 residues. The germline CDR1 and CDR2 sequences are SGHRS and YFSETQ. The part of the CDR3 DNA that was read is TGCGCCAGCAGCTTCGGGACAGGGGGACAAGAGACC. It translates to CASSFGTGGQET. The full CDR3 protein reads CASSFGTGGQETQYF.

This clone was recorded many times. The sequence runs out 3 residues before the end of the CDR3; the remainder is reconstructed from the germline J gene. V is TRBV2 and J is TRBJ2-1, with 11 bases that match TRBD2. The V segment lost 11 bases and the J segment 4 bases; nucleotides outside the gene matches: 7. This CDR3 contains 14 residues. CDR1 is SNHLY, CDR2 FYNNEI, per germline. CDR3 amino acids: CAGRLAGIYNEQFF. The part of the CDR3 DNA that was read is TGTGCCGGGCGACTAGCGGGGATTTACAATGAG. The full variable domain, rest sourced from reference TRBV2 and TRBJ2-1, is EPEVTQTPSHQVTQMGQEVILRCVPISNHLYFYWYRQILGQKVEFLVSFYNNEISEKSEIFDDQFSVERPDGSNFTLKIRSTKLEDSAMYFCAGRLAGIYNEQFFGPGTRLTVL.

This clone came up many times. The sequenced fragment ends 3 residues before the CDR3 boundary, so the rest is inferred from the germline J gene. The chain links TRBV5-4 to TRBJ1-2, with a possible D match to TRBD1 (6 bases). V was pared by 3 bases and J by 5 bases, with 17 bases between. The germline CDR1 and CDR2 sequences are SGHNT and YYREEE (reference sequence). The CDR3 totals 15 residues. The CDR3 loop reads CASSSPGQQAYGYTF. The covered CDR3 bases are TGTGCCAGCAGCTCTCCTGGACAGCAAGCATATGGC.

Ten or more counts support this clone. The read finishes 3 residues shy of the CDR3 end, and the germline J gene is used to complete it. The chain uses TRBV30 and TRBJ2-1, with D perhaps TRBD2 (5 bases). This CDR3 region has 12 residues. The V gene's germline CDR1 is GTSNPN and CDR2 SVGIG (reference sequence). V dropped 3 bases and J dropped 9 bases, with 12 bases sitting between them. CDR3 DNA, as far as it was read: TGTGCCTGGAGCTCACCTAGCACTGAG. Translating it yields CAWSSPSTE. The whole CDR3 reads CAWSSPSTEQFF.

In this sample, this clone turned up many times. The read comes to an end 3 residues before the CDR3 does, leaving the germline J gene to fill in the end. The chain couples TRBV19 to TRBJ2-7; D may be TRBD1 (6 bases). The germline CDR1 and CDR2 sequences are LNHDA and SQIVND (reference sequence). CDR3 size: 12 residues. V was pared by 5 bases and J by 5 bases, with 10 bases between. The CDR3 DNA, read in part, is TGTGCCAGTAGTCAAAGGGGGAACGAG. This encodes CASSQRGNE. The CDR3 reads in full as CASSQRGNEQYF.

This clone occurred many times. Coverage ceases 3 residues before the CDR3 finishes, and the germline J gene fills in the end. This rearrangement joins TRBV5-1 to TRBJ1-4; D possibly corresponds to TRBD1 (5 bases). Germline loops: CDR1 SGHRS, CDR2 YFSETQ. The CDR3 extends over 15 amino acids. CDR3 DNA (partial): TGCGCCAGCAGCTTTTCGGGATCTGGGGCCAACGTA. Translated: CASSFSGSGANV. The whole CDR3 sequence reads CASSFSGSGANVLFF.

Comments on this clone: Sequencing ends 3 residues short of the CDR3 end; the germline J gene provides the rest. The V gene is TRBV7-9, the J gene TRBJ1-2; tentatively, D is TRBD1 (5 bases). The germline gives CDR1 SEHNR, CDR2 FQNEAQ (reference sequence). The CDR3 runs 15 residues. Trimming pared 2 bases from V and 4 bases from J, leaving 14 bases between. CDR3 sequence reads: CASSLSDSFLYGYTF. CDR3 DNA, as far as it was read: TGTGCCAGCAGCTTAAGTGACAGCTTCCTCTATGGC.

A remark on this clone: Since a much larger clone is just one base distant, this may be a read error. The CDR3 end is not reached by the read, which stops 3 residues before it; the germline J gene fills it in. Other DNA variants within this sample encode the same CDR3. This chain joins TRBV30 and TRBJ1-3; D is unresolved. The CDR3 contains 13 residues. Germline assignment: CDR1 GTSNPN and CDR2 SVGIG (reference sequence). This CDR3 is CAWRGGPGNTIYF. The part of the CDR3 DNA that was read is TGTGCCTGGAGGGGTGGGCCTGGAAACACA.

At least ten counts were recorded for this clone. Read data end 3 residues before the CDR3 end; the end is taken from the germline J gene. V is TRBV28 and J is TRBJ1-2; 10 bases match TRBD1. Germline loops: CDR1 MDHEN, CDR2 SYDVKM. This CDR3 is 15 amino acids long. With 5 bases clipped from V and 4 bases from J, the junction kept 7 bases outside the gene matches. The CDR3 DNA, read in part, is TGTGCCAGCAGTGTCGGGACAGGGGCTAGCTATGGC. Translating it yields CASSVGTGASYG. The full CDR3 is CASSVGTGASYGYTF.

As regards this clone: The sequenced fragment ends 3 residues before the CDR3 boundary, so the rest is inferred from the germline J gene. The chain uses TRBV7-8 and TRBJ1-2; TRBD1 might be the D (5 bases). CDR3 length: 13 residues. The V gene lost 5 bases and the J gene lost 0 bases, with 7 bases spanning the gap. The germline gives CDR1 SGHVS, CDR2 FQNEAQ. The part of the CDR3 DNA that was read is TGTGCCAGCAGCGACAGAGCTAACTATGGC. The encoded protein is CASSDRANYG. The full CDR3 sequence reads CASSDRANYGYTF.